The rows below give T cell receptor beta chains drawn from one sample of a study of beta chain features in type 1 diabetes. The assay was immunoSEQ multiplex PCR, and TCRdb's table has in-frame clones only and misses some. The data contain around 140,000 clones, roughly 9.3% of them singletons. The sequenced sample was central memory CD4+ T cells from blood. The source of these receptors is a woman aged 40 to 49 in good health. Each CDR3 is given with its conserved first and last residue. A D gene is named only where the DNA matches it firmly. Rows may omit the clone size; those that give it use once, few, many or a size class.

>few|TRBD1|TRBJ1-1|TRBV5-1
CASSPDRPNTEAFF
TGCGCCAGCAGCCCGGACAGGCCTAACACTGAAGCTTTCTTT
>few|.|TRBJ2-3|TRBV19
CASGAARGTDTQYF
TGTGCCAGTGGGGCAGCTAGGGGGACAGATACGCAGTATTTT
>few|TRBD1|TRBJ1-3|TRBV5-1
CASSGGDSSGNTIYF
TGCGCCAGCAGCGGTGGGGACAGCTCTGGAAACACCATATATTTT
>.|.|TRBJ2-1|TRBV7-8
CASSLAFFKEQFF
TGTGCCAGCAGCTTAGCCTTCTTTAAAGAGCAGTTCTTC
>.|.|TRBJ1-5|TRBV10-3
CAIQQGGNQPQHF
TGTGCCATCCAACAGGGAGGCAATCAGCCCCAGCATTTT
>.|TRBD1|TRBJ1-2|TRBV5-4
CASSLVTGVRANYGYTF
TGTGCCAGCAGCTTGGTTACAGGGGTGAGAGCTAACTATGGCTACACCTTC
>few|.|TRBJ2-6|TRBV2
CASSDWASGANVLTF
TGTGCCAGCAGTGATTGGGCCTCTGGGGCCAACGTCCTGACTTTC
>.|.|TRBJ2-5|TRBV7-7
CASSSGGRGWETQYF
TGTGCTAGCAGCTCCGGTGGCCGCGGATGGGAGACCCAGTACTTC
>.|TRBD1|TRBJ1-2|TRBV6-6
CASSGQEHGYTF
TGTGCCAGCAGCGGACAGGAGCATGGCTACACCTTC
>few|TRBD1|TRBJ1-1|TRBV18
CASSPPGTGANTEAFF
TGTGCCAGCTCACCTCCCGGGACAGGGGCGAACACTGAAGCTTTCTTT
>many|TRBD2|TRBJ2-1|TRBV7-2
CASSLVALAGEQFF
TGTGCCAGCAGCTTAGTGGCCCTAGCGGGGGAGCAGTTCTTC
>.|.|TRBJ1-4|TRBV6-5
CASSTGQPGGEKLFF
TGTGCCAGCAGTACAGGTCAGCCGGGGGGTGAAAAACTGTTTTTT
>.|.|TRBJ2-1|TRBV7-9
CAASLDNEQFF
TGTGCGGCCAGCCTAGATAATGAGCAGTTCTTC